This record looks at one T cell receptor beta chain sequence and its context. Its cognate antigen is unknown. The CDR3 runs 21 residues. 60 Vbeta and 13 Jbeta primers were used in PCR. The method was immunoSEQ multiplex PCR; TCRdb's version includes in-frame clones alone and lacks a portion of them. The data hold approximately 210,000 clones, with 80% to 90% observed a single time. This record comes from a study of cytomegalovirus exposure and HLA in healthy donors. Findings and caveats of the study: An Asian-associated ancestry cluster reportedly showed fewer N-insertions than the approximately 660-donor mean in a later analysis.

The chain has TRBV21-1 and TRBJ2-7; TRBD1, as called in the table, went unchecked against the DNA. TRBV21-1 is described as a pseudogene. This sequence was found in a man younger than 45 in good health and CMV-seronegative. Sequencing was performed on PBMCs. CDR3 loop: CASSTQGSKEGVRDDFYEQYF. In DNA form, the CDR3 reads TGTGCCAGCAGCACCCAGGGCAGCAAGGAAGGAGTCAGGGATGACTTCTACGAGCAGTACTTC.